The sample holds many counts of the clone carrying this T cell receptor (beta chain). Its specificity is unknown. Quantitative 5'-RACE with molecular barcodes generated TCR beta libraries. MiXCR was run by TCRdb on the 5' RACE reads, yielding one entry per CDR3 protein. The sample carries about 840,000 distinct CDR3 sequences, over 9.5% recorded once. This specimen comes from a study of CD8 T cells in ankylosing spondylitis. Whole-study findings and limits: Past studies reported some motif variants in reactive arthritis synovial fluid and blood. Typical of ankylosing spondylitis blood, it appeared, was a TCR beta motif of eight highly homologous variants. The clones that were linked to disease were reported to be significantly enriched in matched synovial fluid samples from ankylosing spondylitis patients. Disease-linked clones were found to be CD8+ and relatively rare in peripheral blood.

From germline, CDR1 is DFQATT and CDR2 SNEGSKA (reference sequence). The CDR3 is 12 residues long. V shed 1 base and J shed 2 bases, with 5 bases lying between them. The sequence derives from a male donor with ankylosing spondylitis. V is TRBV20-1 and J is TRBJ2-5; no clear D gene. Sequences were obtained from blood, either unsorted or a sorted T cell fraction (not recorded which). The CDR3 DNA sequence: TGCAGTGCTAGAGGGAATCAAGAGACCCAGTACTTC. Its protein is CSARGNQETQYF.